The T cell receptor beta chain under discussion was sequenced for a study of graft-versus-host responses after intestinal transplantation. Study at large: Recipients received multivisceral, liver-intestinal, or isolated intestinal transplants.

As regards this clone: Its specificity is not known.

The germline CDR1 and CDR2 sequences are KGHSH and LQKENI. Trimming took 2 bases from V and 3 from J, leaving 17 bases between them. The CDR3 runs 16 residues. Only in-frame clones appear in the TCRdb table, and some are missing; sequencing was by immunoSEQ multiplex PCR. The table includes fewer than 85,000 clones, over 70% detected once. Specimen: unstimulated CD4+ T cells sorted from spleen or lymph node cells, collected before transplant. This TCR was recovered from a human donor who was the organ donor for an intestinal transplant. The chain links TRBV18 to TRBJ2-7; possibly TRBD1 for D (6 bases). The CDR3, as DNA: TGTGCCAGCTCACCATTGAGGGGGAATTCCCTCTACGAGCAGTACGTC. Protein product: CASSPLRGNSLYEQYV.